This T cell receptor beta chain was documented in a study of T cell repertoires in cytomegalovirus infection (dated by TCRdb to the late 2010s). For the study in its entirety: Recently identified HLA-C-restricted CMV epitopes, whose presentation resists viral immunomodulation, were targeted by peptide stimulations together with well-studied HLA-B-restricted epitopes. Donor HLA type was relevant to the analysis, as public TCR beta signatures indicated carriage of CMV infection together with the matching HLA type. The investigation overall reported the following: In both this cohort and an independent roughly 330-donor cohort, the cumulative frequency of public TCR beta family members distinguished carriers of CMV infection plus the relevant HLA type. The ex vivo response was dominated by HLA-C-restricted CMV-specific TCR beta clonotypes, and the single most frequent clonotype in two of eight donors was supplied by these HLA-C-restricted clonotypes.

Sequencing was carried out with an Illumina HiSeq 1500. TCRdb's own reprocessing of the public reads used fastp at Q25 and MiXCR and kept productive beta chains. Under each unique CDR3 protein, matching rows form one entry showing the most common genes and DNA. The sample table shows 50,000 to 65,000 distinct CDR3 sequences, and about a fifth are seen once. The ten top clones hold around 59% of the sample. From cysteine to phenylalanine, the CDR3 is 13 amino acids long. Of the read, only the CDR3 DNA is kept; its 39 bases are in frame from base 1. CDR1 and CDR2, per the germline V gene (reference sequence), are SGHKS and YYEKEE. The germline ends are 10 bases apart after V is trimmed by 1 base and J by 8 bases. Remarks on this clonotype: This receptor's antigen is unknown. Per-base quality was not reported, and no clone a single base away is much larger than it.

Reading the label with the study, this specimen's treatment or condition is: in vitro stimulation with specific CMV peptide epitopes to enrich CMV-specific T cells. This TCR came from a human donor in good health (CMV status not recorded). Some clones in this sample may be carry-over from other donors' samples. The sequenced sample was CD8+ T cells from cultured PBMCs, obtained from culture after CMV antigen stimulation. This sequence uses TRBV5-5 and TRBJ2-4, with TRBD1 perhaps the D gene, on 5 matching bases. In nucleotide form, the sequence is TGTGCCAGCAGCTTGCAAGGGGCGTACATTCAGTACTTC. It specifies CASSLQGAYIQYF. With the portions outside the CDR3 filled from the reference TRBV5-5 and TRBJ2-4 genes, the complete variable region becomes DAGVTQSPTHLIKTRGQQVTLRCSPISGHKSVSWYQQVLGQGPQFIFQYYEKEERGRGNFPDRFSARQFPNYSSELNVNALLLGDSALYLCASSLQGAYIQYFGAGTRLSVL.